A single sample is the source of the 26 T cell receptor beta chains below, sequenced in a study of blood T cell repertoires in COVID-19 (TCRdb year 2020). Library preparation was by the immunoSEQ multiplex PCR assay. The source is immuneACCESS, and TCRdb retained only in-frame sequences with V and J called. Part of the clones is not carried over; for the studies checked, unresolved V genes explain less than half of this, and the remainder is unexplained. The sample table records 130,000 to 150,000 clones; approximately 87% of these occur just once. About 4.1% of the sample is taken by the ten largest. Sequencing was performed on peripheral blood. The receptors were sampled from a woman aged 40-49 years with acute or convalescent COVID-19.

The chain carries TRBV6-5 and TRBJ2-2; 7 bases line up with TRBD2. The CDR3 is 14 amino acids. J lost 0 bases, V lost 8 bases, and 3 bases had no gene match. Germline CDR1 MNHEY, CDR2 SVGAGI. In DNA, the CDR3 is TGTGCCAGCCGAGCGGGGCCGAACACCGGGGAGCTGTTTTTT. It translates to CASRAGPNTGELFF.

The chain links TRBV6-6 to TRBJ1-1; no reliable D call. V lost 2 bases and J 7 bases, leaving 17 bases between the germline ends. Germline V gives CDR1 MNHNY, CDR2 SVGAGI (reference sequence). There are 15 residues in the CDR3. The CDR3 DNA reads as TGTGCCAGCAGTTACGACCCCAGTCGGGGTGGTGAAGCTTTCTTT. Translated, it gives CASSYDPSRGGEAFF.

The chain carries TRBV4-3 and TRBJ1-6; the D gene is possibly TRBD1 (5 bases). Trimming cost V 0 bases and J 10 bases, with 10 bases left between them. The germline V gene has CDR1 LGHNA and CDR2 YSLEER. The CDR3 spans 14 residues. CDR3 DNA sequence: TGCGCCAGCAGCCAAGAGGCAGGGCGCTCACCCCTCCACTTT. This sequence encodes CASSQEAGRSPLHF.

This clone was counted a few times. This chain links TRBV6-6 with TRBJ1-5, with 8 nucleotides matching TRBD1. The V and J ends lost 0 bases and 2 bases, in that order; junction bases with no gene match: 3. Germline V gene lookup returns CDR1 MNHNY and CDR2 SVGAGI (reference sequence). The CDR3 sequence is 16 residues long. The CDR3 spells CASSYSGQGRNQPQHF. The CDR3 DNA sequence: TGTGCCAGCAGTTACTCTGGACAGGGACGCAATCAGCCCCAGCATTTT.

This clone was detected only once. The chain couples TRBV28 to TRBJ2-5; TRBD2 agrees at 13 bases. CDR1 and CDR2 from the germline V gene are MDHEN and SYDVKM. The CDR3 loop spans 16 amino acids. The J segment lost 5 bases and the V segment lost 6 bases, leaving 9 bases of the junction unmatched. The CDR3 loop is CASRSGTSGVRETQYF. The CDR3 DNA follows: TGTGCCAGCAGGTCCGGGACTAGCGGGGTCCGGGAGACCCAGTACTTC. Full variable domain (remainder filled in from reference TRBV28 and TRBJ2-5): DVKVTQSSRYLVKRTGEKVFLECVQDMDHENMFWYRQDPGLGLRLIYFSYDVKMKEKGDIPEGYSVSREKKERFSLILESASTNQTSMYLCASRSGTSGVRETQYFGPGTRLLVL.

V and J are TRBV7-2 and TRBJ1-4; maybe TRBD1 (5 bases). V lost 5 bases and J lost 8, with 12 bases in between. There are 13 residues in the CDR3. Germline V lookup: CDR1 SGHTA, CDR2 FQGNSA. In DNA, the CDR3 is TGTGCCAGCAGCCGCGGGACGAACGAAAAACTGTTTTTT. Encoded protein: CASSRGTNEKLFF.

This chain joins TRBV7-9 and TRBJ1-5; 10 positions agree with TRBD1. Germline CDR1 is SEHNR and CDR2 is FQNEAQ (reference sequence). This CDR3 has 15 residues. With 5 bases clipped from V and 6 bases from J, the junction kept 7 bases outside the gene matches. CDR3 residues: CASSTAGTGVQPQHF. CDR3 sequence (DNA): TGTGCCAGCAGCACGGCCGGGACAGGGGTTCAGCCCCAGCATTTT.

The chain uses TRBV5-1 and TRBJ1-2; unclear D gene. Germline CDR1 and CDR2: SGHRS and YFSETQ. Trimming removed 4 bases from V and 6 bases from J, with 19 bases in between. The CDR3 totals 15 residues. DNA of the CDR3: TGCGCCAGCAGCCCCGAGGCTACCATCCTCCATGGCTACACCTTC. Residues: CASSPEATILHGYTF.

The chain is built from TRBV12-3 or TRBV12-4 and TRBJ1-5; unclear D gene. The CDR3 spans 12 residues. V lost 7 bases, J lost 7 bases, and 11 bases lay in between. The CDR3 sequence: CASMDEGQPQHF. The CDR3 DNA reads TGTGCCAGCATGGACGAGGGCCAGCCCCAGCATTTT.

CDR3 residues: CASSFGRGSYGYTF. CDR3 bases: TGTGCCAGCAGTTTTGGTCGGGGGTCCTATGGCTACACCTTC. V and J are TRBV27 and TRBJ1-2; possibly TRBD1 for D (5 bases). Germline values: CDR1 MNHEY, CDR2 SMNVEV (reference sequence). This CDR3 spans 14 amino acids. Trimming cost V 3 bases and J 4 bases, with 12 bases left between them.

The chain couples TRBV6-2 or TRBV6-3 to TRBJ1-2; D ambiguous. The CDR3 consists of 16 residues. Trimming removed 4 bases from V and 0 bases from J, with 15 bases in between. Germline loops: CDR1 MNHEY, CDR2 SVGEGT. In nucleotides, the CDR3 is TGTGCCAGCAGTTCCCGCAACGGGTTCTCTAACTATGGCTACACCTTC. This sequence encodes CASSSRNGFSNYGYTF.

This rearrangement joins TRBV4-3 to TRBJ2-3; TRBD2 aligns across 7 bases. The germline V gene has CDR1 LGHNA and CDR2 YSLEER. The CDR3 is 16 amino acids. J gave up 3 bases and V 0 bases, and 6 bases lay outside the gene matches. DNA for the CDR3: TGCGCCAGCAGCCAAGATTCAAGGCGGGAGACAGATACGCAGTATTTT. This translates into CASSQDSRRETDTQYF.

V usage is TRBV18 and J usage is TRBJ2-5, with 8 nucleotides matching TRBD2. Germline V CDR1 and CDR2: KGHSH, LQKENI. There are 16 residues in the CDR3. V lost 0 bases and J lost 5; bases outside the gene matches: 8. The CDR3 region is CASSPPVSGGTETQYF. CDR3 coding DNA: TGTGCCAGCTCACCACCGGTATCGGGAGGGACGGAGACCCAGTACTTC.

This clone was seen more than once but under ten times. The chain has TRBV5-1 and TRBJ2-5; 16 bases are a match to TRBD2. The CDR3 spans 16 residues. Germline trimming cut 1 base from V and 5 bases from J; bases unmatched to any gene: 2. Per germline, CDR1 SGHRS and CDR2 YFSETQ. The CDR3 region is CASSLPGLAGGETQYF. CDR3 sequence (DNA): TGCGCCAGCAGCTTGCCGGGACTAGCGGGGGGGGAGACCCAGTACTTC.

The chain is built from TRBV19 and TRBJ2-3; 7 bases match TRBD2. The CDR3 totals 13 residues. CDR1 is LNHDA and CDR2 is SQIVND in the germline V gene (reference sequence). Trimming removed 8 bases from V and 5 bases from J; junction bases left unmatched: 7. The CDR3 DNA is TGTGCCAGTCACGGGGGGTTCGGAGATACGCAGTATTTT. Residues: CASHGGFGDTQYF. Based on the CDR3 plus reference TRBV19 and TRBJ2-3, the full variable domain is DGGITQSPKYLFRKEGQNVTLSCEQNLNHDAMYWYRQDPGQGLRLIYYSQIVNDFQKGDIAEGYSVSREKKESFPLTVTSAQKNPTAFYLCASHGGFGDTQYFGPGTRLTVL.

The chain joins TRBV3-1 (or the pseudogene TRBV3-2) to TRBJ2-1; tentative D call: TRBD2 (5 bases). The germline V gene has CDR1 LGHDT and CDR2 YNNKEL (reference sequence). V lost 6 bases and J lost 5, with 14 bases in between. This CDR3 spans 14 amino acids. CDR3 residues: CASRTSGSHNEQFF. Here the CDR3 DNA reads TGTGCCAGCAGAACGTCGGGGAGTCACAATGAGCAGTTCTTC.

The chain carries TRBV25-1 and TRBJ1-2; D is perhaps TRBD1 (5 bases). The CDR3 is made up of 13 amino acids. V lost 5 bases to trimming and J lost 7 bases, with 14 bases between them. CDR1 and CDR2 (germline): MGHDK, SYGVNS. The CDR3: CASSKSPGGGYTF. The DNA for the CDR3 is TGTGCCAGCAGTAAATCCCCCGGGGGTGGCTACACCTTC.

J is TRBJ1-2 and V is TRBV19; TRBD1 aligns across 9 bases. The CDR3 runs 13 residues. With 5 bases clipped from V and 5 bases from J, the junction kept 3 bases outside the gene matches. Germline assignment: CDR1 LNHDA and CDR2 SQIVND (reference sequence). As DNA, the CDR3 is TGTGCCAGTAGTGAAGACAGGGGGTATGGCTACACCTTC. Translating it yields CASSEDRGYGYTF.

V usage is TRBV21-1 and J usage is TRBJ2-3; TRBD1, as called in the table, went unchecked against the DNA. TRBV21-1 is tagged as a pseudogene. The CDR3 is made up of 13 amino acids. This CDR3 is CASSKIQVDTQYF. DNA for the CDR3: TGTGCCAGCAGCAAAATACAGGTAGATACGCAGTATTTT.

The V gene is TRBV7-2, the J gene TRBJ1-6, with D possibly being TRBD1 (5 bases). In germline, CDR1 is SGHTA, CDR2 FQGNSA. The CDR3 spans 15 residues. V was pared by 8 bases and J by 7 bases, with 18 bases between. Here the CDR3 DNA reads TGTGCCAGCGCGGCAAGGCAGGGTGGGAATTCACCCCTCCACTTT. It encodes CASAARQGGNSPLHF.

This chain joins TRBV29-1 and TRBJ2-1, with 7 bases identical to TRBD1. From germline, CDR1 is SQVTM and CDR2 ANQGSEA. The length of the CDR3 is 16 residues. Unmatched junction bases numbered 9, after V lost 4 bases and J lost 0 bases. The CDR3 bases are TGCAGCGTTGTGGGTATACAGGGGAACTCCTACAATGAGCAGTTCTTC. Its translation: CSVVGIQGNSYNEQFF.

The chain joins TRBV18 to TRBJ1-1, with D maybe TRBD1 (5 bases). CDR3 length: 14 residues. Germline CDR1 KGHSH, CDR2 LQKENI. Trimming removed 6 bases from V and 5 bases from J, with 16 bases in between. The CDR3 loop reads CASSGEVGRTEAFF. CDR3 coding DNA: TGTGCCAGCTCGGGCGAGGTGGGGCGAACTGAAGCTTTCTTT.

The rearrangement joins TRBV4-1 to TRBJ2-5; TRBD1 matches at 9 bases. Unmatched junction bases numbered 2, after V lost 8 bases and J lost 1 base. The CDR3 extends over 13 amino acids. Per the germline V gene, CDR1 is MGHRA and CDR2 is YSYEKL. The DNA of the CDR3 is TGCGCCAGCCGGGACAGGGCCCAAGAGACCCAGTACTTC. Translation gives CASRDRAQETQYF.

V is TRBV11-2 and J is TRBJ1-1; 9 nucleotides line up with TRBD1. Trimming removed 4 bases from V and 5 bases from J; junction bases left unmatched: 8. Germline lookup yields CDR1 SGHAT and CDR2 FQNNGV. The CDR3 contains 15 residues. The CDR3 nucleotides read TGTGCCAGCAGCTCGGGACAGGGAATTGAGACTGAAGCTTTCTTT. Its translation: CASSSGQGIETEAFF. Drawing the rest from reference TRBV11-2 and TRBJ1-1, the complete variable domain is EAGVAQSPRYKIIEKRQSVAFWCNPISGHATLYWYQQILGQGPKLLIQFQNNGVVDDSQLPKDRFSAERLKGVDSTLKIQPAKLEDSAVYLCASSSGQGIETEAFFGQGTRLTVV.

This CDR3 is CASSLAGVGNNEKLFF. Written as DNA, the CDR3 is TGTGCCAGCAGCTTGGCCGGAGTAGGAAATAATGAAAAACTGTTTTTT. The V call is TRBV5-5, the J call TRBJ1-4; no definite D call. Trimming removed 0 bases from V and 4 bases from J, with 13 bases in between. Germline V gene lookup returns CDR1 SGHKS and CDR2 YYEKEE (reference sequence). The CDR3 contains 16 residues.

The chain has TRBV4-1 and TRBJ1-1, with D uncertain. Per the germline V gene, CDR1 is MGHRA and CDR2 is YSYEKL. The CDR3 is 15 amino acids. The germline V and J ends were trimmed by 3 bases and 1 base, with 12 bases remaining between them. The CDR3 DNA sequence: TGCGCCAGCAGCCAGGTGACCGAGGGGAACACTGAAGCTTTCTTT. Translating it yields CASSQVTEGNTEAFF.